This paragraph reports one TCR beta chain. These data are taken from a study of blood T cell repertoires in COVID-19. TCRdb keeps only in-frame clones here, not all; method: immunoSEQ multiplex PCR. Here the sample spans under 150,000 clones, roughly 80% being singletons. The receptor comes from a man aged 50-60 years with acute or convalescent COVID-19. Sequenced material: peripheral blood.

The CDR3 DNA reads as TGTGCCAGTAGTTCAGGGTCGGACTCCTATAATTCACCCCTCCACTTT. Translation gives CASSSGSDSYNSPLHF. J is TRBJ1-6 and V is TRBV19; a weak D match, TRBD1 (5 bases). The CDR3 is 16 residues long. The V and J ends lost 5 bases and 0 bases respectively, with 11 bases between them. In germline, CDR1 is LNHDA, CDR2 SQIVND (reference sequence).